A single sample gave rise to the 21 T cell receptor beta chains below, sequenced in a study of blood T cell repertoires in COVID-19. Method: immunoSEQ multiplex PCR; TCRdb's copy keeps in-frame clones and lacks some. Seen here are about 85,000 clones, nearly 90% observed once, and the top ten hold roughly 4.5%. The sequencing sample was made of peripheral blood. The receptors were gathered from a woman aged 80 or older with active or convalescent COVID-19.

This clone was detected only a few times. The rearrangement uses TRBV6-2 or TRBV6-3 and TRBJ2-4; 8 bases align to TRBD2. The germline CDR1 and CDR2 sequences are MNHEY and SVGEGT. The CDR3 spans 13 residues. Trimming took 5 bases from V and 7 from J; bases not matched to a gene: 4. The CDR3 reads CASSVAGRNIQYF. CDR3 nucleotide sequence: TGTGCCAGCAGTGTAGCGGGACGGAACATTCAGTACTTC.

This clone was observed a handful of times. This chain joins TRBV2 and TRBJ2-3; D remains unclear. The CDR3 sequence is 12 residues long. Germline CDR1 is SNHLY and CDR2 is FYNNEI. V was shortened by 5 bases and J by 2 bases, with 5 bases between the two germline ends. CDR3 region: CASSRDTDTQYF. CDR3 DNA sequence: TGTGCCAGCAGTCGAGACACAGATACGCAGTATTTT. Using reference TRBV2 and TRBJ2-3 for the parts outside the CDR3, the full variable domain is EPEVTQTPSHQVTQMGQEVILRCVPISNHLYFYWYRQILGQKVEFLVSFYNNEISEKSEIFDDQFSVERPDGSNFTLKIRSTKLEDSAMYFCASSRDTDTQYFGPGTRLTVL.

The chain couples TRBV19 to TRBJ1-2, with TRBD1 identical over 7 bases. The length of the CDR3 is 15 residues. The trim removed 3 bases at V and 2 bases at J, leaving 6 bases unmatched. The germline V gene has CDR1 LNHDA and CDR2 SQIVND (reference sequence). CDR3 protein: CASSISPDRNYGYTF. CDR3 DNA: TGTGCCAGTAGTATCTCCCCGGACAGGAACTATGGCTACACCTTC. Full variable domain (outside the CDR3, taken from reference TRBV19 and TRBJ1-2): DGGITQSPKYLFRKEGQNVTLSCEQNLNHDAMYWYRQDPGQGLRLIYYSQIVNDFQKGDIAEGYSVSREKKESFPLTVTSAQKNPTAFYLCASSISPDRNYGYTFGSGTRLTVV.

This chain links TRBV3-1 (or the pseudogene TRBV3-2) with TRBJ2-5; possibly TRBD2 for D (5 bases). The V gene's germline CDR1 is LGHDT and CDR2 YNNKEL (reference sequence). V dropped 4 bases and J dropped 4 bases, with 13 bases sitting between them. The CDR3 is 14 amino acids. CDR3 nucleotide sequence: TGTGCCAGCAGCCGTTTCGGGGTCCGAGAGACCCAGTACTTC. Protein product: CASSRFGVRETQYF.

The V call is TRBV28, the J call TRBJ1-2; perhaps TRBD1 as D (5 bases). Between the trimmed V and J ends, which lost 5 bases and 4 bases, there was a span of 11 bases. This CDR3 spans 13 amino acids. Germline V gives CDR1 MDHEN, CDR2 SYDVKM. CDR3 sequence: CASSGGDFYGYTF. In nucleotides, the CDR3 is TGTGCCAGCAGTGGAGGGGATTTCTATGGCTACACCTTC.

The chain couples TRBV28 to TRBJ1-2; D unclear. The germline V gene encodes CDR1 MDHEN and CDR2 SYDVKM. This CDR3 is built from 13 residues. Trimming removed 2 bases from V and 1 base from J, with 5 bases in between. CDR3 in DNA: TGTGCCAGCAGTTTAACCAGTAACTATGGCTACACCTTC. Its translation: CASSLTSNYGYTF.

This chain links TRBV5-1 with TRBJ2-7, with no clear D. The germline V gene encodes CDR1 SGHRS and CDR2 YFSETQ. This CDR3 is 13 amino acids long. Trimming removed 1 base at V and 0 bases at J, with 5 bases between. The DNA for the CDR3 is TGCGCCAGCAGCTTGCCCAACTCCTACGAGCAGTACTTC. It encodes CASSLPNSYEQYF. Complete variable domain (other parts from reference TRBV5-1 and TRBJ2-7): KAGVTQTPRYLIKTRGQQVTLSCSPISGHRSVSWYQQTPGQGLQFLFEYFSETQRNKGNFPGRFSGRQFSNSRSEMNVSTLELGDSALYLCASSLPNSYEQYFGPGTRLTVT.

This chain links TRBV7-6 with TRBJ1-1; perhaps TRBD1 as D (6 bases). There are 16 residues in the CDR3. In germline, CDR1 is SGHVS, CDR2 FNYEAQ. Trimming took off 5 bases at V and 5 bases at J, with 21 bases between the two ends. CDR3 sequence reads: CASSHEPQGNYTEAFF. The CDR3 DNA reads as TGTGCCAGCAGCCACGAACCCCAGGGGAATTATACTGAAGCTTTCTTT.

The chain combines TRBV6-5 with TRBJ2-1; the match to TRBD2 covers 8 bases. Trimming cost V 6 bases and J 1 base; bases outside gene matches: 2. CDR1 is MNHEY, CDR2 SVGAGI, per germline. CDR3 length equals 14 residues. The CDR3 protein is CASRREGSYNEQFF. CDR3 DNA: TGTGCCAGCAGACGGGAGGGGTCCTACAATGAGCAGTTCTTC.

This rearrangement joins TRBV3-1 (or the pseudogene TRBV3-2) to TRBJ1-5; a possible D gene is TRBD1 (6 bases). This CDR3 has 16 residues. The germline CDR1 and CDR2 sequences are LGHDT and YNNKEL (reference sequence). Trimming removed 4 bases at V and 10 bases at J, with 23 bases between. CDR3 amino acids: CASSRGAGGATVPQHF. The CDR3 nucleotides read TGTGCCAGCAGCCGGGGGGCTGGGGGGGCGACCGTCCCCCAGCATTTT.

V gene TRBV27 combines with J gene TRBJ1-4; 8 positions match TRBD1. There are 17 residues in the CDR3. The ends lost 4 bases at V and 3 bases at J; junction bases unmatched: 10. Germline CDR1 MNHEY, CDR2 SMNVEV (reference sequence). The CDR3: CASSSTDTGGANEKLFF. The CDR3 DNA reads TGTGCCAGCAGTTCGACGGATACAGGGGGGGCTAATGAAAAACTGTTTTTT.

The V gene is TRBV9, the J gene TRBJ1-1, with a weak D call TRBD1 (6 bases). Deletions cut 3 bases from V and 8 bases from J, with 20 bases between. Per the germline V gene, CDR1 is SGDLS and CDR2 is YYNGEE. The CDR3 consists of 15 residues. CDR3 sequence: CASSERQDLRGEAFF. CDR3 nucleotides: TGTGCCAGCAGCGAACGACAGGACCTTAGGGGGGAAGCTTTCTTT.

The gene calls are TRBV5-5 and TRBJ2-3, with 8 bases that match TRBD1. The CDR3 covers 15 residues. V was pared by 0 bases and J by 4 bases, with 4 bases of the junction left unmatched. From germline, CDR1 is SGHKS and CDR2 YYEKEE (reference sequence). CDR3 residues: CASSLVQGASDTQYF. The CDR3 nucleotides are TGTGCCAGCAGCTTGGTGCAGGGGGCATCAGATACGCAGTATTTT.

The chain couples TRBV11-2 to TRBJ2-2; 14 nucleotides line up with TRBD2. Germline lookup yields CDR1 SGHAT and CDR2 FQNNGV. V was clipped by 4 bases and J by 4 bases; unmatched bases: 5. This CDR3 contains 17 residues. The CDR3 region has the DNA TGTGCCAGCAGCTCAGGACTAGCGGGAGGTGGCACCGGGGAGCTGTTTTTT. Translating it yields CASSSGLAGGGTGELFF.

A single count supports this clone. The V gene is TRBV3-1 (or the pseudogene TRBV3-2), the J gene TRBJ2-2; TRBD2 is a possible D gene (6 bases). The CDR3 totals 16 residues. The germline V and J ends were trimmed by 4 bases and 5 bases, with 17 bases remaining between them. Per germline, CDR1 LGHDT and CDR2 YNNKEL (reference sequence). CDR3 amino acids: CASSPDTGAGTGELFF. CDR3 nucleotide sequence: TGTGCCAGCAGCCCGGATACCGGCGCGGGGACCGGGGAGCTGTTTTTT.

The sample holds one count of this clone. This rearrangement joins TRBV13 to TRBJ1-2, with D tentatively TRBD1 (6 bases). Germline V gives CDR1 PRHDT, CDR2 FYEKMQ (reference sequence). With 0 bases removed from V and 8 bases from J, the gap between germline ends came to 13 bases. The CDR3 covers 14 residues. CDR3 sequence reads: CASSLGGAGHGYTF. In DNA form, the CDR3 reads TGTGCCAGCAGCTTAGGGGGGGCAGGGCACGGCTACACCTTC.

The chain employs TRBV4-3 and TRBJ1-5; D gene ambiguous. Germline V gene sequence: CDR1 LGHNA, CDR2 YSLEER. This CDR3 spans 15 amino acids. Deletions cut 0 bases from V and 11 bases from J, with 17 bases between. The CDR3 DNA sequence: TGCGCCAGCAGCCAAGATCTCCGGTGGGAGGGAGCCCAGCATTTT. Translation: CASSQDLRWEGAQHF.

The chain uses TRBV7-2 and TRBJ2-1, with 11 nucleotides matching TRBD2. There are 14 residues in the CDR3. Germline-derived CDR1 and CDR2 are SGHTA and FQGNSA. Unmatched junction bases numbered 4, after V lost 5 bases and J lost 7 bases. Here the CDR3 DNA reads TGTGCCAGCAGCCGGGGACTAGCGGAGAATGAGCAGTTCTTC. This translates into CASSRGLAENEQFF.

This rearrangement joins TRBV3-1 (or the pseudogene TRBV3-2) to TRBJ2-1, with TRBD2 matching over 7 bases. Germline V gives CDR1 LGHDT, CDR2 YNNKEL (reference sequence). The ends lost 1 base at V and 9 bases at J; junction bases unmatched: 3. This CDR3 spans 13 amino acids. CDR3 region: CASSQVERGEQFF. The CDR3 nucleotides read TGTGCCAGCAGCCAAGTGGAGCGGGGTGAGCAGTTCTTC.

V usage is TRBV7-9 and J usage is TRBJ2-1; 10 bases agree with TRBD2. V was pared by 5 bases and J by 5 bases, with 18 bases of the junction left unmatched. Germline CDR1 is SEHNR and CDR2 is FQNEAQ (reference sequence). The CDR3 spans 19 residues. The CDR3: CASSPLMGAGGFVDNEQFF. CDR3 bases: TGTGCCAGCAGCCCCCTAATGGGAGCGGGAGGGTTCGTAGACAATGAGCAGTTCTTC. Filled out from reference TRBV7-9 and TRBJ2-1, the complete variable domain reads DTGVSQNPRHKITKRGQNVTFRCDPISEHNRLYWYRQTLGQGPEFLTYFQNEAQLEKSRLLSDRFSAERPKGSFSTLEIQRTEQGDSAMYLCASSPLMGAGGFVDNEQFFGPGTRLTVL.

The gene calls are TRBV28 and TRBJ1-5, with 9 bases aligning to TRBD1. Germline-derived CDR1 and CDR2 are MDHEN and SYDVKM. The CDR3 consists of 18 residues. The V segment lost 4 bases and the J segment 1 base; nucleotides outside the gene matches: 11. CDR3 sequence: CASSSTGTGPISNQPQHF. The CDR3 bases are TGTGCCAGCAGTTCCACCGGGACAGGGCCTATAAGCAATCAGCCCCAGCATTTT.